A single sample is the source of the 32 T cell receptor beta chains below, sequenced in a study of cytomegalovirus exposure and HLA in healthy donors (dated by TCRdb to about 2017). Library preparation employed the immunoSEQ multiplex PCR assay. For the multiplex PCR, a mixture combining 60 forward primers for TCR Vbeta segments and 13 reverse primers for TCR Jbeta segments was used. TCRdb retrieved this table from immuneACCESS and kept in-frame rearrangements only. Not all clones are present; in checked studies, unresolved V genes account for under half, and no reason is known for the remainder. This sample lists about 93,000 clones; 82% were detected once. The ten largest clones take up approximately 3.9% of the sample. Source material: PBMCs. Receptor source: a man between 50 and 59 years old in good health and CMV-seronegative.

The chain is built from TRBV27 and TRBJ2-7; D gene uncertain. This CDR3 contains 10 residues. With 11 bases removed from V and 2 bases from J, the gap between germline ends came to 7 bases. Germline loops: CDR1 MNHEY, CDR2 SMNVEV (reference sequence). The chain's CDR3 is CALIPYEQYF. In DNA form, the CDR3 reads TGTGCCCTTATCCCCTACGAGCAGTACTTC.

The chain employs TRBV7-3 and TRBJ2-3; 10 nucleotides match TRBD2. CDR1 and CDR2 from the germline V gene are SGHTA and FQGTGA. CDR3 length: 14 residues. V trimming: 3 bases; J trimming: 7 bases; junction bases outside the gene matches: 4. In DNA, the CDR3 is TGTGCCAGCAGCTTGCCGGGACTAGCGAATACGCAGTATTTT. Its translation: CASSLPGLANTQYF.

This rearrangement joins TRBV6-5 to TRBJ2-5; 7 bases align to TRBD1. With V trimmed by 5 bases and J by 7 bases, 10 bases remained unmatched. This CDR3 is 14 amino acids long. From germline, CDR1 is MNHEY and CDR2 SVGAGI. For the CDR3, the DNA is TGTGCCAGCAGTCGACCCGACAGGGTGGGGACCCAGTACTTC. This translates into CASSRPDRVGTQYF.

The chain combines TRBV10-1 with TRBJ2-5; D ambiguous. The J call is in doubt because the DNA end fits TRBJ2-7 better. This CDR3 has 16 amino acids. Germline lookup yields CDR1 WNHNN and CDR2 SYGVQD (reference sequence). The CDR3 spells CASSESCRLFNYEQYF. CDR3 DNA: TGCGCCAGCAGTGAGTCCTGCCGTCTTTTTAACTACGAGCAGTACTTC.

This chain joins TRBV9 and TRBJ2-2; no clear D. Germline loops: CDR1 SGDLS, CDR2 YYNGEE. The ends were cut back, 2 bases at V and 2 bases at J, with 13 bases in the middle. This CDR3 contains 16 residues. In nucleotides, the CDR3 is TGTGCCAGCAGCGTTTCCCCCAAACTAAACACCGGGGAGCTGTTTTTT. It codes for CASSVSPKLNTGELFF.

The rearrangement uses TRBV15 and TRBJ1-1; a possible D gene is TRBD1 (6 bases). With 5 bases removed from V and 1 base from J, the gap between germline ends came to 17 bases. CDR3 length equals 16 residues. CDR1 and CDR2 (germline): LNHNV, YYDKDF (reference sequence). Here the CDR3 DNA reads TGTGCCACCAGCCCTGCAGGGGCCCGCGGGAACACTGAAGCTTTCTTT. Translating it yields CATSPAGARGNTEAFF.

To note about this clone: One end of the junction does not line up with germline, which may come from a read error. V usage is TRBV7-9 and J usage is TRBJ1-2; D is unresolved. This CDR3 is built from 12 residues. The germline CDR1 and CDR2 sequences are SEHNR and FQNEAQ (reference sequence). CDR3 sequence reads: CSSSLDPKGYTF. CDR3 DNA: TGTTCCAGCAGCTTAGACCCTAAGGGCTACACCTTC.

The chain has TRBV19 and TRBJ1-4; a weak D match, TRBD1 (5 bases). The V gene's germline CDR1 is LNHDA and CDR2 SQIVND (reference sequence). Deletions cut 3 bases from V and 7 bases from J, with 21 bases between. This CDR3 is 17 amino acids long. This CDR3 reads CASSISSAPLQGEKLFF. The CDR3 DNA is TGTGCCAGTAGTATCTCCTCGGCGCCGCTTCAGGGTGAAAAACTGTTTTTT.

The V and J genes are TRBV28 and TRBJ2-5; 9 nucleotides match TRBD1. In germline, CDR1 is MDHEN, CDR2 SYDVKM. Losses at the gene ends were 5 bases for V and 4 bases for J; bases not matched to a gene: 5. The CDR3 is 14 amino acids. CDR3 nucleotide sequence: TGTGCCAGCAGTAAGGGACAGGGTGGAGAGACCCAGTACTTC. Translated: CASSKGQGGETQYF.

The chain links TRBV7-3 to TRBJ2-5; D ambiguous. Trimming stripped 4 bases from V and 2 bases from J, with 5 bases between. CDR1 and CDR2 from the germline V gene are SGHTA and FQGTGA. The CDR3 consists of 12 residues. The CDR3 DNA follows: TGTGCCAGCAGCTCTAATCAAGAGACCCAGTACTTC. This codes for CASSSNQETQYF.

The V gene is TRBV12-1, the J gene TRBJ2-7; the table's TRBD2 call for D was not verified on the DNA. TRBV12-1 is termed a pseudogene. The CDR3 covers 16 residues. CDR3 nucleotide sequence: TGTGCCAGCAGCCTCTTAGGAGCGGGAGGGTTCTACGAGCAGTACTTC. It is translated as CASSLLGAGGFYEQYF.

The chain uses TRBV9 and TRBJ2-3; D is unclear. This CDR3 comprises 12 residues. Germline V gives CDR1 SGDLS, CDR2 YYNGEE. V was cut by 4 bases and J by 3 bases, with 6 bases left in between. CDR3 loop: CASSPNTDTQYF. The CDR3 bases are TGTGCCAGCAGCCCTAATACAGATACGCAGTATTTT.

The chain links TRBV7-9 to TRBJ2-5; 7 bases are a match to TRBD1. The CDR3 spans 14 residues. V lost 3 bases to trimming and J lost 3 bases; unmatched junction nucleotides: 4. Germline V gives CDR1 SEHNR, CDR2 FQNEAQ (reference sequence). In DNA, the CDR3 is TGTGCCAGCAGCTTTCGGGACAGAGAAGAGACCCAGTACTTC. Its translation: CASSFRDREETQYF.

The chain carries TRBV7-2 and TRBJ2-3, with 8 bases fitting TRBD2. This CDR3 spans 14 amino acids. CDR1 is SGHTA and CDR2 is FQGNSA in the germline V gene. V lost 7 bases and J lost 5; bases outside the gene matches: 8. The CDR3 is CASNQGLDVDTQYF. The CDR3 DNA reads TGTGCCAGCAATCAGGGACTAGATGTAGATACGCAGTATTTT.

The CDR3 is CASSLTGGIYEQYF. The CDR3 DNA is TGTGCCAGCAGCTTGACAGGGGGAATCTACGAGCAGTACTTC. J is TRBJ2-7 and V is TRBV11-1, with 9 bases aligning to TRBD1. Germline-derived CDR1 and CDR2 are SGHAT and FQDESV (reference sequence). The CDR3 sequence is 14 residues long. V dropped 3 bases and J dropped 3; count of bases not matched to a gene: 3.

The genes are TRBV6-6 and TRBJ2-5; 14 positions match TRBD2. The CDR3 sequence is 16 residues long. The V gene's germline CDR1 is MNHNY and CDR2 SVGAGI (reference sequence). The V and J ends lost 6 bases and 5 bases, in that order; junction bases with no gene match: 8. DNA of the CDR3: TGTGCCAGCAGCCGACTAGCGGGAGGGCAAGGGGAGACCCAGTACTTC. This sequence encodes CASSRLAGGQGETQYF.

The gene calls are TRBV27 and TRBJ1-2, with D tentatively TRBD1 (6 bases). CDR1 is MNHEY and CDR2 is SMNVEV in the germline V gene (reference sequence). Trimming removed 2 bases at V and 0 bases at J, with 13 bases between. This CDR3 is 16 amino acids long. DNA for the CDR3: TGTGCCAGCAGTTTAACAGGGTCTATCCCTAACTATGGCTACACCTTC. This gives the protein CASSLTGSIPNYGYTF.

V gene TRBV13 combines with J gene TRBJ1-4, with TRBD1 as a possible D gene (5 bases). Per germline, CDR1 PRHDT and CDR2 FYEKMQ (reference sequence). V was clipped by 0 bases and J by 5 bases, with 7 bases between them. The CDR3 has 14 amino acids. CDR3 DNA: TGTGCCAGCAGCTTAGGGCCAGGGAATGAAAAACTGTTTTTT. Protein product: CASSLGPGNEKLFF.

This clone was seen a single time. The chain carries TRBV5-1 and TRBJ2-7, with TRBD2 matching 8 bases. The CDR3 runs 15 residues. The germline gives CDR1 SGHRS, CDR2 YFSETQ. The ends lost 0 bases at V and 2 bases at J; junction bases unmatched: 4. This CDR3 is CASSLGAGETYEQYF. As DNA, the CDR3 is TGCGCCAGCAGCTTGGGAGCGGGGGAGACCTACGAGCAGTACTTC.

The chain employs TRBV5-1 and TRBJ1-1; 8 nucleotides agree with TRBD1. The CDR3 runs to 17 residues. With 4 bases clipped from V and 2 bases from J, the junction kept 13 bases outside the gene matches. Germline-derived CDR1 and CDR2 are SGHRS and YFSETQ. CDR3 sequence reads: CASSPDGTGQGNTEAFF. The CDR3 DNA reads TGCGCCAGCAGCCCGGATGGAACAGGACAGGGCAACACTGAAGCTTTCTTT.

This chain uses TRBV5-4 with TRBJ2-2; a weak D match, TRBD1 (6 bases). This CDR3 region has 16 residues. Per germline, CDR1 SGHNT and CDR2 YYREEE (reference sequence). V was clipped by 3 bases and J by 4 bases, with 16 bases between them. This CDR3 reads CASSSEGGPGTGELFF. The CDR3 nucleotides read TGTGCCAGCAGCTCCGAAGGGGGTCCGGGCACCGGGGAGCTGTTTTTT.

The chain joins TRBV6-5 to TRBJ2-4; no clear D. V lost 5 bases, J lost 5 bases, and 4 bases lay in between. Per germline, CDR1 MNHEY and CDR2 SVGAGI. The CDR3 is 11 amino acids. This CDR3 reads CASSRENIQYF. CDR3 DNA: TGTGCCAGCAGTCGCGAAAACATTCAGTACTTC.

The V call is TRBV28, the J call TRBJ2-5; no definite D call. Trimming shortened V by 5 bases and J by 4 bases, and 11 bases separated the two germline ends. Looked up from germline, CDR1 is MDHEN and CDR2 is SYDVKM. The CDR3 length is 13 residues. The CDR3 reads CASSKHEVETQYF. Here the CDR3 DNA reads TGTGCCAGCAGTAAACATGAGGTAGAGACCCAGTACTTC.

This chain joins TRBV27 and TRBJ1-1; 7 nucleotides align to TRBD1. Germline-derived CDR1 and CDR2 are MNHEY and SMNVEV (reference sequence). The CDR3 has 14 amino acids. The junction had 9 bases not matched to a gene; V was cut back by 8 bases and J by 3 bases. CDR3 in DNA: TGTGCCAGCTTCCTCACAGGGGTGGACACTGAAGCTTTCTTT. Translated, it gives CASFLTGVDTEAFF.

This chain joins TRBV9 and TRBJ2-1; TRBD2 matches 12 bases. Trimming at V came to 3 bases and at J to 4 bases, leaving 8 bases not matched to a gene. The CDR3 totals 17 residues. Germline-derived CDR1 and CDR2 are SGDLS and YYNGEE. This chain's CDR3 is CASSGGRTSGGYNEQFF. The CDR3 region has the DNA TGTGCCAGCAGCGGGGGTCGCACTAGCGGGGGGTACAATGAGCAGTTCTTC.

The V gene is TRBV7-9, the J gene TRBJ2-3; unclear D gene. The CDR3 consists of 13 residues. Germline V gene lookup returns CDR1 SEHNR and CDR2 FQNEAQ (reference sequence). Trimming took 5 bases from V and 4 from J, leaving 10 bases between them. The chain's CDR3 is CASSPLSSDTQYF. DNA of the CDR3: TGTGCCAGCAGCCCCCTAAGTTCAGATACGCAGTATTTT.

The rearrangement joins TRBV11-3 to TRBJ2-5, with D possibly TRBD1 on 5 matching bases. The V and J ends lost 1 base and 5 bases respectively, with 20 bases between them. The CDR3 has 17 amino acids. Germline V lookup: CDR1 SGHNT, CDR2 YENEEA. This CDR3 is CASSLGFSTGSGETQYF. The CDR3 DNA sequence: TGTGCCAGCAGCTTAGGGTTCTCTACAGGCTCAGGGGAGACCCAGTACTTC.

The rearrangement joins TRBV7-2 to TRBJ2-1, with 11 bases identical to TRBD1. The germline gives CDR1 SGHTA, CDR2 FQGNSA. Trimming at V came to 5 bases and at J to 6 bases, leaving 6 bases not matched to a gene. CDR3 length equals 15 residues. Here the CDR3 DNA reads TGTGCCAGCAGCGCGGGACAGGGGGTATTCAATGAGCAGTTCTTC. It yields the protein CASSAGQGVFNEQFF.

The chain carries TRBV2 and TRBJ1-5; TRBD1 matches 7 bases. The CDR3 contains 14 residues. With 5 bases clipped from V and 8 bases from J, the junction kept 9 bases outside the gene matches. Germline assignment: CDR1 SNHLY and CDR2 FYNNEI. CDR3 bases: TGTGCCAGCAGTTACTCGAACAGGGGAGAGCCCCAGCATTTT. Translated, it gives CASSYSNRGEPQHF.

V and J are TRBV29-1 and TRBJ2-7; 7 bases map to TRBD1. CDR3 length equals 12 residues. V was clipped by 3 bases and J by 3 bases; unmatched bases: 2. Germline V gene lookup returns CDR1 SQVTM and CDR2 ANQGSEA. The CDR3 reads CSVETGSYEQYF. CDR3 nucleotide sequence: TGCAGCGTTGAGACAGGGAGCTACGAGCAGTACTTC.

This chain uses TRBV27 with TRBJ2-2; TRBD1 aligns across 9 bases. Germline CDR1 reads MNHEY; CDR2 reads SMNVEV (reference sequence). The V segment lost 8 bases and the J segment 2 bases; nucleotides outside the gene matches: 3. This CDR3 comprises 14 residues. The CDR3 loop reads CASGQGINTGELFF. DNA for the CDR3: TGTGCCAGCGGACAGGGGATAAACACCGGGGAGCTGTTTTTT.

The chain joins TRBV7-2 to TRBJ2-7, with 8 bases matching TRBD2. Germline-derived CDR1 and CDR2 are SGHTA and FQGNSA. The length of the CDR3 is 14 residues. The J segment lost 4 bases and the V segment lost 5 bases, leaving 7 bases of the junction unmatched. CDR3 DNA sequence: TGTGCCAGCAGCCCGGGACTAGATTTATACGAGCAGTACTTC. Translated: CASSPGLDLYEQYF. Looking up the rest from reference TRBV7-2 and TRBJ2-7 gives the full variable domain: GAGVSQSPSNKVTEKGKDVELRCDPISGHTALYWYRQSLGQGLEFLIYFQGNSAPDKSGLPSDRFSAERTGGSVSTLTIQRTQQEDSAVYLCASSPGLDLYEQYFGPGTRLTVT.